This T cell receptor beta chain was sequenced during a study of T cells in Graves' hyperthyroidism and ophthalmopathy (dated by TCRdb to the late 2010s). About the investigation overall: Peripheral blood was collected at initial diagnosis, before any treatment. Following sampling, methimazole starting at 30 mg daily was given to hyperthyroidism patients, and high-dose intravenous methylprednisolone was given to ophthalmopathy patients. The 75 to 100 discovery patients were divided at random into training and test sets in a 7:3 ratio. Prospective prediction of ophthalmopathy was tested in an independent validation cohort of fewer than 20 hyperthyroidism patients and 15 to 17 patients who later progressed to ophthalmopathy. In more than 5 Graves' hyperthyroidism patients, the study also compared T-cell repertoires from thyroid tissue with T-cell repertoires from blood. TCR V-J signatures able to tell the groups apart were searched for in a discovery cohort of approximately 95 patients, of whom more than 40 had Graves' ophthalmopathy and about 55 had stable Graves' hyperthyroidism. TCR Vbeta CDR3 sequencing of fewer than 150 peripheral blood samples (about 45 ophthalmopathy, 75 or so hyperthyroidism and some 17 progressor patients) is reported in the paper. The study at large found these results: Blood samples also contained most of the expanded thyroid clonotypes (frequency above 0.001), which suggests that blood repertoires may reflect thyroid immune responses. Sample size was not statistically predetermined, and blinding of investigators to group allocation was not performed. In validation, progression to ophthalmopathy was predicted by the model with 55% to 71% sensitivity and roughly 76% specificity, a median of roughly six months before onset. In cross-validation, a model built on a 13 V-J signature told ophthalmopathy apart from stable hyperthyroidism with under 90% sensitivity and 81% to 82% specificity, and in testing the same model reached 80%/75%.

The TCR beta CDR3 regions were amplified from the RNA transcripts. The TCR CDR3 was subjected to a first round of RT-PCR using the HTBI primer set and the Qiagen OneStep RT-PCR kit. A second multiplex PCR round built the libraries, followed by size selection and purification. The libraries were sequenced on an Illumina HiSeq2000 using paired-end 100 bp reads. As for the original processing: SOAPnuke was used to process the raw data, throwing out any read that contained adapters or uncalled bases, had a mean Phred below 15, or lacked an exact constant-primer or identifier match. High-quality paired reads were merged using COPE v1.2.5, and each unique nucleotide sequence was defined as a clonotype. MiTCR v1.1 was used to align clonotypes to the IMGT TRBV, TRBD and TRBJ reference segments. Only V-J combinations with frequency above 0.0001, covering 99% to 99.2% of repertoires, were analysed. The TCS score was defined as F50 (clonal expansion) divided by E x V (chaos), with BLOSUM62-based TCRdist calculated between CDR3 peptides within each V-J. Welch's t-statistics and random forest reduced 450 to 600 V-J features to 13, which were used in a naive Bayes classifier (R e1071). TCRdb handled the public reads itself, with Q25 trimming in fastp and clone calling in MiXCR, and kept productive beta chains. Entries that share a CDR3 protein sequence are merged under the most common genes and DNA. These V and J calls rely on TCRdb rather than the paper's analysis. The sample table holds around 600,000 distinct CDR3 sequences, of which 14% were seen once. The biggest ten clones account for roughly 7.1% of the sample.

Ophthalmopathy patients had moderately to severely active disease, Clinical Activity Score of at least 3, NOSPECS grade of at least 4, and duration under 3 months. Exclusion was applied to patients with uncontrolled infections, other autoimmune diseases, pregnancy or lactation. Diagnoses were established on the basis of clinical symptoms, serum thyroxine and TRAb, thyroid ultrasound, and orbital computed tomography. Ficoll-Paque density gradient centrifugation was used to isolate PBMCs from approximately 10 ml of fresh peripheral blood. Total RNA was extracted using Trizol reagent, and RNA quality was assessed on an Agilent 2100 Bioanalyzer. Remarks on this clonotype: Its target antigen remains unknown. Per-nucleotide qualities are absent, and no much larger clonotype sits a single base away.

The CDR3, from cysteine to phenylalanine, totals 16 residues. Of the read, only the CDR3 DNA is kept; its 48 bases are in frame from base 1. CDR1 and CDR2 are read off the germline V gene as LGHNA and YNFKEQ. V sheds 1 base and J sheds 3 bases, leaving 13 bases between their ends. This TCR derives from a woman under 30 with Graves' ophthalmopathy. Sequencing was carried out using blood. Recombination linked TRBV4-2 to TRBJ2-4; TRBD2 is a possible D gene, resting on 6 matching bases. The CDR3 loop reads CASSQAAPRGKNIQYF. The nucleotide sequence reads as follows: TGTGCCAGCAGCCAAGCGGCTCCGCGGGGCAAAAACATTCAGTACTTC.